The entry below describes one T cell receptor beta chain. Its target is unknown. The PCR made use of 60 Vbeta and 13 Jbeta primers. Sequencing was performed with immunoSEQ multiplex PCR; in TCRdb, only in-frame clones are kept and a portion is missing. This sample carries some 170,000 clones, approximately 74% of them seen once, and the ten largest clones take approximately 2.8%. This sample was taken from a study of cytomegalovirus exposure and HLA in healthy donors. Study-level background: HLA-typed donors were the source of approximately 85 million unique TCRs, which an early data release held.

The germline CDR1 and CDR2 sequences are SGDLS and YYNGEE. The V end lost 2 bases, the J end lost 6 bases, and 15 bases lay between the germline ends. The CDR3 has 15 residues. Notes on the study in general: It was reportedly the case that the classifier diagnosed cytomegalovirus status with high specificity and sensitivity. Donor immune exposure was known only as CMV serostatus.

The origin of this receptor is a woman in her twenties or thirties in good health and CMV-seronegative. Specimen: PBMCs. The J gene is TRBJ2-1, the V gene TRBV9, with a tentative D call TRBD2 (7 bases). CDR3: CASSVGGGGSNEQFF. The CDR3 region has the DNA TGTGCCAGCAGCGTCGGCGGGGGCGGGAGCAATGAGCAGTTCTTC.